This T cell receptor (beta chain) was documented in a study of cytotoxic CD8 clonotypes in ibrutinib-treated CLL. Turning to the study itself: Across the patients, about a dozen were relapsed/refractory, around 16 treatment-naive and roughly 17 IGHV unmutated. With a range of 6 to 36, the median treatment time before response samples were taken was approximately 12 months.

Profiled with immunoSEQ multiplex PCR; TCRdb holds only in-frame clones, not every one. The data show approximately 160,000 clones, 88% seen once. Trimming took 5 bases from V and 3 from J, leaving 12 bases between them. CDR1 is LNHDA and CDR2 is SQIVND in the germline V gene (reference sequence). This CDR3 region has 14 residues. The sequencing used PBMCs, collected at disease progression, from a patient treated with ibrutinib. The clonotype was recovered from a human donor with chronic lymphocytic leukemia. V usage is TRBV19 and J usage is TRBJ2-3; the D is unclear. Here the CDR3 DNA reads TGTGCCAGTAGTGTGGTAGCAGCAACAGATACGCAGTATTTT. Protein product: CASSVVAATDTQYF.